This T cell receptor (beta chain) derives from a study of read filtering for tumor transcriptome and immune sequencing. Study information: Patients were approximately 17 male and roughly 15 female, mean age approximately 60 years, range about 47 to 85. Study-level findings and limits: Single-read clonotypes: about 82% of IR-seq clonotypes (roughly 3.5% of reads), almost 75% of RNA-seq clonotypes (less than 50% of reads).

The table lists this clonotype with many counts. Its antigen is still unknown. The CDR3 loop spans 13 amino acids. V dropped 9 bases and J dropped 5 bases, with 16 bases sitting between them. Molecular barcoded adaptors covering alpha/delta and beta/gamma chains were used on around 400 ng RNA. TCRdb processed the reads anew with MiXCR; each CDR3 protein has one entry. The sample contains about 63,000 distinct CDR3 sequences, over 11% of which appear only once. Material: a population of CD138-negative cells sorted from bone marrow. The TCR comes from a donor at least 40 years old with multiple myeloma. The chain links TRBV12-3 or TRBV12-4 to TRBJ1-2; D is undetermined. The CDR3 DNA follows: TGTGCCAGTGGATCCGCGGTTGAGTATGGCTACACCTTC. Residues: CASGSAVEYGYTF.